Detailed here is one T cell receptor (beta chain). The junction shows a germline mismatch at one end, possibly a read error. How the authors handled the data: The authors estimated nucleated cell counts from reference gene primer amplification. Using immunoSEQ multiplex PCR, the repertoire was profiled, and TCRdb retains in-frame clones only, with some absent. V, J and clone size derive from that table, while D and trimming were established from the DNA sequence. The sample holds 150,000 or so clones, about 80% seen once. This sample is part of a study of blood T cell repertoires in COVID-19. Study in general: Collection of acute and convalescent COVID-19 samples took place in the United States, Italy and Spain. T cells, B-cell-depleted T cells, or PBMCs provided the cDNA or gDNA that served as material.

The CDR3 spans 15 residues. Germline assignment: CDR1 LGHNA and CDR2 YNFKEQ. This TCR derives from a woman older than 75 with acute or convalescent COVID-19. The sample comprised peripheral blood. The chain combines TRBV4-2 with TRBJ1-1; D call uncertain. The CDR3 region is CASSEERLGNTEAFF. The CDR3 DNA reads TGTGCCAGCAGCGAAGAAAGACTAGGTAACACTGAAGCTTTCTTT.